The rows below give T cell receptor beta chains drawn from one sample of a study of beta chain features in type 1 diabetes. This table comes from immunoSEQ multiplex PCR, and its TCRdb copy is limited to in-frame clones, with some not included. The data contain about 290,000 clones, about 8.5% of them seen just once; the ten biggest clones take up approximately 1%. Sequences were obtained from central memory CD4+ T cells from blood. All receptors come from a woman younger than 30 in good health. Both conserved end residues are part of each CDR3. A D gene is named only where the DNA matches it firmly. Clone size appears in some rows only: once, few, many, or a class for an expanded clone.

>few|.|TRBV12-5|TRBJ2-1
CASGSMDIRPNEQFF
TGTGCTAGTGGCTCTATGGACATTCGTCCCAATGAGCAGTTCTTC
>medium-sized|.|TRBV4-2|TRBJ1-3
CASGTEATSGNTIYF
TGTGCCAGCGGAACGGAGGCGACCTCTGGAAACACCATATATTTT
>.|.|TRBV7-2|TRBJ2-3
CATTSTDTQYF
TGTGCCACCACTAGCACAGATACGCAGTATTTT
>.|TRBD2|TRBV5-6|TRBJ2-2
CASSLVAPRGGSRTGELFF
TGTGCCAGCAGCTTGGTGGCCCCGAGGGGCGGGAGTCGGACCGGGGAGCTGTTTTTT
>.|TRBD2|TRBV30|TRBJ2-3
CAWRASGSPDTQYF
TGTGCCTGGAGGGCTAGCGGGAGCCCAGATACGCAGTATTTT
>.|TRBD1|TRBV7-2|TRBJ2-7
CASSLGQGYYEQYF
TGTGCCAGCAGCTTAGGACAGGGCTACTACGAGCAGTACTTC
>.|TRBD1|TRBV27|TRBJ1-3
CASSPLHLGQGVSARSGNTIYF
TGTGCCAGCAGTCCACTTCACCTCGGACAGGGGGTGTCCGCGAGGTCTGGAAACACCATATATTTT
>many|.|TRBV2|TRBJ1-1
CASTQGRSYTEAFF
TGTGCCAGCACCCAGGGCAGGAGTTACACTGAAGCTTTCTTT
>few|TRBD1|TRBV2|TRBJ1-1
CASRRRTGENTEAFF
TGTGCCAGCAGGAGGAGGACAGGCGAGAACACTGAAGCTTTCTTT
>.|.|TRBV5-6|TRBJ1-4
CASSLVGGEDEKLFF
TGTGCCAGCAGCTTGGTAGGGGGAGAAGATGAAAAACTGTTTTTT
>.|TRBD1|TRBV7-2|TRBJ1-3
CASGQTGQAGNTIYF
TGTGCCAGCGGACAGACAGGGCAGGCTGGAAACACCATATATTTT
>few|.|TRBV7-2|TRBJ1-2
CASSSQYYFGYTF
TGTGCCAGCAGCTCTCAGTACTATTTCGGCTACACCTTC
>many|.|TRBV23-1|TRBJ1-5
CASSPWGNQPQHF
TGCGCCAGCAGCCCGTGGGGGAATCAGCCCCAGCATTTT
>.|TRBD2|TRBV4-2|TRBJ2-2
CASSHISGLAAGELFF
TGTGCCAGCAGCCATATTTCTGGACTAGCGGCCGGGGAGCTGTTTTTT
>.|TRBD1|TRBV7-8|TRBJ1-2
CASRQTGTGESYTF
TGTGCCAGCAGGCAGACCGGGACAGGGGAGAGCTACACCTTC
>.|TRBD1|TRBV5-4|TRBJ1-2
CASSLGLRGQGYTF
TGTGCCAGCAGCTTGGGTCTCAGGGGGCAGGGCTACACCTTC
>few|TRBD2|TRBV27|TRBJ2-7
CASSPSGSSYEQYF
TGTGCCAGCAGTCCTAGCGGGAGCTCCTACGAGCAGTACTTC
>.|.|TRBV4-2|TRBJ2-5
CASSQEPETQYF
TGTGCCAGCAGCCAAGAACCAGAGACCCAGTACTTC
>few|TRBD1|TRBV30|TRBJ2-3
CAWSAGQGFTDTQYF
TGTGCCTGGAGCGCGGGACAGGGATTCACAGATACGCAGTATTTT
>.|.|TRBV5-4|TRBJ1-2
CASSRDGSYGYTF
TGTGCCAGCAGCCGGGACGGGAGCTATGGCTACACCTTC
>.|TRBD2|TRBV11-3|TRBJ2-3
CASSLGGMDTQYF
TGTGCCAGCAGCTTGGGGGGGATGGATACGCAGTATTTT
>few|.|TRBV7-2|TRBJ2-5
CASSQEGLQETQYF
TGTGCCAGCAGCCAGGAGGGACTCCAAGAGACCCAGTACTTC
>many|.|TRBV6-5|TRBJ2-1
CASSRDWASYNEQFF
TGTGCCAGCAGCCGGGACTGGGCCTCCTACAATGAGCAGTTCTTC
>few|.|TRBV6-6|TRBJ1-2
CASYGGLYGYTF
TGTGCCTCCTACGGGGGACTCTATGGCTACACCTTC
>.|TRBD1|TRBV5-6|TRBJ1-6
CASSEQGARDNSPLHF
TGTGCCAGCAGCGAACAGGGGGCGCGAGATAATTCACCCCTCCACTTT
>.|.|TRBV5-1|TRBJ2-4
CASSLAGGSSKNIQYF
TGCGCCAGCAGCTTGGCTGGGGGGTCATCCAAAAACATTCAGTACTTC
>few|.|TRBV7-9|TRBJ1-5
CASSLEQGYNQPQHF
TGTGCCAGCAGCTTAGAACAGGGCTACAATCAGCCCCAGCATTTT
>.|TRBD1|TRBV7-2|TRBJ1-2
CASSLQGEYGYTF
TGTGCCAGCAGCCTTCAGGGGGAATATGGCTACACCTTC
>.|.|TRBV27|TRBJ2-1
CASSPVGRRSYNEQFF
TGTGCCAGCAGCCCGGTGGGCCGTAGGTCCTACAATGAGCAGTTCTTC
>many|TRBD1|TRBV6-4|TRBJ2-6
CASSESGQGANVLTF
TGTGCCAGCAGTGAGTCGGGACAGGGAGCCAACGTCCTGACTTTC
>.|.|TRBV5-1|TRBJ2-5
CASSLDWETQYF
TGCGCCAGCAGCTTGGACTGGGAGACCCAGTACTTC
>few|.|TRBV13|TRBJ2-7
CASSPKHSSYEQYF
TGTGCCAGCAGCCCGAAGCATAGTTCCTACGAGCAGTACTTC
>.|.|TRBV2|TRBJ2-1
CASSERVRTANEQFF
TGTGCCAGCAGTGAACGGGTCAGGACGGCCAATGAGCAGTTCTTC
>.|.|TRBV10-3|TRBJ1-5
CAISEGGGPNQPQHF
TGTGCCATCAGTGAGGGCGGCGGTCCCAATCAGCCCCAGCATTTT
>few|TRBD1|TRBV7-9|TRBJ2-7
CASSLAPGGYYEQYF
TGTGCCAGCAGCTTAGCTCCAGGGGGTTACTACGAGCAGTACTTC
>few|TRBD2|TRBV7-9|TRBJ2-5
CARSLLAGAETQYF
TGTGCCAGAAGCTTGTTGGCGGGAGCAGAGACCCAGTACTTC
>few|.|TRBV7-9|TRBJ1-2
CASRSATGYYGYTF
TGTGCCAGCAGATCCGCAACGGGGTACTATGGCTACACCTTC
>few|TRBD2|TRBV4-2|TRBJ2-1
CASSPHLETSGDNEQFF
TGTGCCAGCAGCCCCCACTTAGAGACTAGCGGAGACAATGAGCAGTTCTTC
>.|.|TRBV4-1|TRBJ1-6
CASSQERGTYDNSPLHF
TGCGCCAGCAGCCAAGAGCGCGGGACGTACGATAATTCACCCCTCCACTTT
>.|.|TRBV4-2|TRBJ1-4
CASSQDLAGEATNEKLFF
TGTGCCAGCAGCCAAGATCTAGCGGGAGAAGCCACTAATGAAAAACTGTTTTTT
>.|.|TRBV10-3|TRBJ2-3
CASSDGMRADTQYF
TGCGCCAGCAGTGACGGTATGAGGGCAGATACGCAGTATTTT
>.|.|TRBV7-9|TRBJ2-3
CASSGQEGDTQYF
TGTGCCAGCAGCGGACAGGAGGGAGATACGCAGTATTTT
>few|TRBD2|TRBV10-3|TRBJ2-1
CAISETSADNEQFF
TGTGCCATCAGTGAAACTAGCGCCGACAATGAGCAGTTCTTC
>few|.|TRBV10-3|TRBJ1-1
CAISGGPGFGPKSTEAFF
TGTGCCATCAGTGGGGGACCAGGGTTCGGTCCAAAGTCCACTGAAGCTTTCTTT
>few|.|TRBV18|TRBJ1-5
CASSPLTTKDQPQHF
TGTGCCAGCTCACCACTGACAACGAAGGATCAGCCCCAGCATTTT
>few|TRBD2|TRBV5-1|TRBJ2-1
CASSLELAGNEQFF
TGCGCCAGCAGCTTGGAGCTAGCGGGCAATGAGCAGTTCTTC
>.|TRBD2|TRBV18|TRBJ2-7
CASSPRGGSLSYEQYF
TGTGCCAGCTCACCCCGGGGGGGTTCTTTATCCTACGAGCAGTACTTC